This TCR beta chain was recorded in a study of T cell responses to AZD1222 COVID-19 vaccine (TCRdb year 2021). With regard to the full study: AZD1222 recipients given second doses at about 4 weeks or at about 12 weeks were pooled, since spike-specific TCR depth and breadth were not found to differ between the two schedules. Trial participants were enrolled into age subgroups of 18-55, 56-69 and 70-plus years, which contained around 150, 28 and 57 TCR-sequenced participants, respectively. A total of 233 trial participants underwent TCR sequencing, of whom around 210 had received two doses of AZD1222 and about 26 had received two doses of the MenACWY control vaccine. Findings and caveats that apply to the study as a whole: In the small 56-69-year group, the increase in depth fell short of significance, most likely because of low power. Spike-specific TCR breadth and depth rose significantly after two AZD1222 doses compared with day 0 and with MenACWY recipients. Participants were mostly white British and included more females than males, and it was suggested by the authors that clonal diversity may have been underestimated. Vaccine-associated CD4 TCRs spanned the whole spike protein, with dominant responses in regions 160-218 and 743-854. Because no day 14 peak-response samples were available, the repertoires could be characterized only after the peak T cell response. Conclusions about previously exposed vaccinees are limited because only six or seven AZD1222 recipients were SARS-CoV-2 seropositive at baseline. Epitopes outside the regions mutated in the B.1.351 and B.1.1.7 variants were reportedly recognized by nearly half of the unique spike-specific TCRs.

Per the publication, the time point label means: baseline before first vaccination. Samples from vaccinated people were obtained from the UK trials COV001 and COV002, which included a single-blind randomized controlled phase 2/3 trial of AZD1222 (ChAdOx1 nCoV-19) in healthy adults. Trial participant PBMC samples were collected at day 0 and day 28 after the second dose for TCRbeta chain sequencing. The CDR3 measures 14 amino acids from cysteine to phenylalanine. This entry keeps only the CDR3 DNA: 42 bases, framed from base 1. CDR1 MNHNY and CDR2 SVGAGI were looked up in the germline V gene (reference sequence). V sheds 2 bases and J sheds 6 bases, leaving 14 bases between their ends. Concerning this clone itself: Its antigen remains unidentified. Per-base qualities were not stored, and no clone one base away is much larger.

The CDR3 regions of human TCRbeta chains were analyzed by immunosequencing. The original pipeline was this. TCRs in the repertoires were compared against a reference library of SARS-CoV-2-specific TCRs that had been generated with the MIRA antigen-specificity platform. Breadth was defined as the fraction of unique TCRs that were SARS-CoV-2-associated, and depth was defined as the fraction of total T cells that were SARS-CoV-2-associated. Each spike-specific TCR was assigned to its reactive spike region and to a CD4 or CD8 class using the MIRA data. Log10-transformed breadth and depth values were compared by one-way ANOVA with Sidak's multiple comparisons tests. TCRdb mirrors the immuneACCESS table, restricted to in-frame sequences. Some clones are absent from its copies; in checked studies, under half trace to an unresolved V gene, and the reason for the others is unknown. That table gives V, J and clone size, and the DNA gave D and trimming. In all, the sample holds approximately 100,000 clones, and roughly nine tenths of those were seen once. The ten most abundant clones make up approximately 4.5% of the sample.

In this chain, TRBV6-6 is recombined with TRBJ2-7; tentative D gene TRBD1, with 6 bases matching. The material sequenced was peripheral blood, taken on day 0 of AZD1222 vaccination. The receptor was derived from an adult in good health. The CDR3 protein is CASSYEQGRREQYF. In nucleotides, the sequence is TGTGCCAGCAGTTACGAACAGGGAAGGCGCGAGCAGTACTTC.